The 10 T cell receptor beta chains below were found in one sample sequenced in a study of OX40 agonist ivuxolimab in advanced cancers. Using immunoSEQ multiplex PCR, the repertoire was profiled, and TCRdb retains in-frame clones only, with some absent. Here the sample spans tens of thousands of clones, approximately 90% being singletons. Specimen: CD4+ or CD8+ T cells sorted from blood, collected in a trial of the OX40 agonist ivuxolimab. Receptors originate from an adult with an advanced solid tumor such as melanoma, head and neck, liver or kidney cancer.

The CDR3 region is CASSVGQGAGQLFF. The CDR3 DNA reads as TGTGCCAGCAGTGTTGGACAGGGGGCCGGTCAACTGTTTTTT. The chain carries TRBV6-6 and TRBJ1-4; 11 nucleotides align to TRBD1. The trim removed 5 bases at V and 12 bases at J, leaving 8 bases unmatched. The CDR3 length is 14 residues. The V gene's germline CDR1 is MNHNY and CDR2 SVGAGI (reference sequence).

The chain uses TRBV27 and TRBJ1-5, with 7 bases matching TRBD1. The germline CDR1 and CDR2 sequences are MNHEY and SMNVEV (reference sequence). J was trimmed by 4 bases and V by 3 bases; bases with no gene match: 15. The CDR3 is made up of 18 amino acids. The CDR3 is CASSFLRGGASKNQPQHF. The CDR3 coding sequence is TGTGCCAGCAGTTTCCTCAGGGGGGGCGCAAGTAAAAATCAGCCCCAGCATTTT.

The chain uses TRBV28 and TRBJ2-3, with D hard to call. Deletions cut 7 bases from V and 3 bases from J, with 5 bases between. Looked up from germline, CDR1 is MDHEN and CDR2 is SYDVKM. CDR3 length equals 11 residues. The CDR3 sequence is CASTQTDTQYF. DNA for the CDR3: TGTGCCAGCACCCAGACAGATACGCAGTATTTT.

This rearrangement joins TRBV6-5 to TRBJ1-2; D is undetermined. This CDR3 region has 12 residues. The germline V gene encodes CDR1 MNHEY and CDR2 SVGAGI. Trimming took off 2 bases at V and 5 bases at J, with 6 bases between the two ends. CDR3 in DNA: TGTGCCAGCAGTTACACGGGGTATGGCTACACCTTC. Its translation: CASSYTGYGYTF.

The rearrangement uses TRBV11-2 and TRBJ2-7; D call uncertain. CDR1 and CDR2 (germline): SGHAT, FQNNGV. The V and J ends lost 3 bases and 2 bases respectively, with 14 bases between them. CDR3 size: 15 residues. The CDR3 loop reads CASSLENGLTYEQYF. The CDR3, as DNA: TGTGCCAGCAGCTTGGAGAATGGCCTAACCTACGAGCAGTACTTC.

The genes are TRBV28 and TRBJ2-6; 7 bases map to TRBD1. V was clipped by 2 bases and J by 2 bases; unmatched bases: 0. This CDR3 has 15 residues. Germline V lookup: CDR1 MDHEN, CDR2 SYDVKM. In DNA, the CDR3 is TGTGCCAGCAGTTTACAGGGGGCTGGGGCCAACGTCCTGACTTTC. This sequence encodes CASSLQGAGANVLTF.

With respect to this clone: One end of the junction varies from germline; a read error may be responsible. V usage is TRBV5-1 and J usage is TRBJ2-5; D remains ambiguous. This CDR3 has 15 amino acids. Per the germline V gene, CDR1 is SGHRS and CDR2 is YFSETQ. CDR3 amino acids: CAGSLMGNGQETQYF. CDR3 sequence (DNA): TGCGCCGGCAGCTTGATGGGGAATGGCCAAGAGACCCAGTACTTC. The entire variable domain, with the rest obtained from reference TRBV5-1 and TRBJ2-5, is as follows: KAGVTQTPRYLIKTRGQQVTLSCSPISGHRSVSWYQQTPGQGLQFLFEYFSETQRNKGNFPGRFSGRQFSNSRSEMNVSTLELGDSALYLCAGSLMGNGQETQYFGPGTRLLVL.

V gene TRBV7-3 combines with J gene TRBJ1-1; 8 positions agree with TRBD1. There are 14 residues in the CDR3. J gave up 4 bases and V 2 bases, and 3 bases lay outside the gene matches. Germline V gives CDR1 SGHTA, CDR2 FQGTGA. The CDR3 DNA reads TGTGCCAGCAGCTTACAGGGGGCGAGCACTGAAGCTTTCTTT. Its translation: CASSLQGASTEAFF.

The genes are TRBV6-6 and TRBJ2-7; 10 bases align to TRBD2. The junction had 7 bases not matched to a gene; V was cut back by 5 bases and J by 3 bases. The V gene's germline CDR1 is MNHNY and CDR2 SVGAGI (reference sequence). The CDR3 runs to 15 residues. CDR3 nucleotide sequence: TGTGCCAGCAGTAAGGATTTAGCGGGAGGCTACGAGCAGTACTTC. It codes for CASSKDLAGGYEQYF.

V gene TRBV6-5 combines with J gene TRBJ2-3; D is perhaps TRBD2 (5 bases). Germline CDR1 is MNHEY and CDR2 is SVGAGI. V was shortened by 5 bases and J by 4 bases, with 10 bases between the two germline ends. The CDR3 totals 13 residues. The CDR3, as DNA: TGTGCCAGCAGTCCCGGAGCGGCAGATACGCAGTATTTT. Translated: CASSPGAADTQYF.